Below, one TCR beta chain is given with its context. At least ten counts were recorded for this clonotype. Which antigen it targets is not known. No quality values exist for individual bases; no much larger clone is one base distant. The data belong to a study of regulatory T cells in long-lasting Graves disease (TCRdb year 2021). In the study overall: In the newly diagnosed Graves' disease group, patients had been taking antithyroid drugs for less than 3 months. The study took place in China and was registered as a clinical trial. This study used TCR sequencing and RNA sequencing of peripheral blood to compare persistent Graves' disease patients against newly diagnosed Graves' disease patients. A total of some 35 samples underwent TCR sequencing, from some 13 patients with persistent Graves' disease and roughly 20 patients with newly diagnosed Graves' disease. The paper's findings and limits, for the study overall: Lower TCR Shannon entropy and fewer highly expanded clones were observed in persistent Graves' disease patients than in newly diagnosed patients, which suggested clonal expansion. Persistent disease showed preferential use of TRBV28, TRBJ1-2 and TRBJ2-5, whereas newly diagnosed disease favored TRBV20-1 and TRBJ2-1. The small sample size was acknowledged by the authors as a limitation that may reduce accuracy. Only the TCR beta chain was sequenced and analyzed. A larger number of public clonotypes was shared among persistent patients (over 2,500) than among newly diagnosed patients (approximately 1,000). Only peripheral blood was studied, because thyroid tissue, the primary lesion, was inaccessible.

The library came from multiplex PCR. The run used an Illumina HiSeq 4000. CDR3 regions were amplified by Arm-PCR with iRepertoire HTBI primers to construct TCR beta libraries. PCR products were gel purified before sequencing. In the authors' own workflow: Gene usage analysis of CDR3 amino acid clonotypes relied on the 60 or so TRBV and about 15 TRBJ segments identified across samples. COPE and FqMerger were used to merge filtered high-quality paired reads into contigs. BLAST was used to align contigs to IMGT TRBV, TRBD and TRBJ reference genes, and CDR3 was defined according to IMGT. Any clonotype with a frequency above 0.1% was classified as a highly expanded clone. Shannon entropy was used to measure repertoire diversity, and the Gini coefficient was used to measure V-J evenness. Public clonotypes were defined as clonotypes shared by more than one individual. TCRdb trimmed public reads at Q25 via fastp, called clones via MiXCR and kept in-frame beta chains. Every distinct CDR3 protein forms one entry, paired with its most common genes and DNA. For this entry, the V and J calls and clone size follow TCRdb and not the study's own pipeline. The table for this sample lists roughly 350,000 distinct CDR3 sequences; roughly 15% of them were counted only once. The ten largest clones represent 20% of the sample.

The time point label corresponds to: newly diagnosed GD, antithyroid drugs for less than 3 months. RNA was extracted from PBMCs in TRIzol for both TCR sequencing and RNA sequencing. The diagnosis of Graves' disease followed American Thyroid Association guidelines. The patients came from an endocrinology department in Xi'an, China. From each patient, approximately 9.9 milliliters of peripheral blood was collected into an EDTA anticoagulant tube. Ficoll Paque Plus density gradient separation was used to isolate PBMCs, and no additional T cell sorting was done. An Agilent 2100 Bioanalyzer and agarose gel were used to check RNA quality, while a NanoDrop 2000 measured RNA concentration. The CDR3 runs 16 residues from the cysteine to the phenylalanine. Only the CDR3 DNA stays, 48 bases, in frame from base 1. The germline V gene specifies KGHSH as CDR1 and LQKENI as CDR2. V gives up 2 bases and J gives up 0 bases, and the segment between their germline ends measures 14 bases.

The sample also formed part of further work on T cells in Graves' hyperthyroidism and ophthalmopathy. The second study's paper adds: Stable Graves' hyperthyroidism was defined as the absence of progression to ophthalmopathy over 18 months of follow-up. Hyperthyroidism patients were newly diagnosed, with disease duration under 2 months, and aged 18 to 65 years. Any patient with an uncontrolled infection, another autoimmune disease, pregnancy or lactation was excluded. Diagnoses were established on the basis of clinical symptoms, serum thyroxine and TRAb, thyroid ultrasound, and orbital computed tomography. A first-round RT-PCR of the TCR CDR3 used the HTBI primer set with the Qiagen OneStep RT-PCR kit. Most expanded thyroid clonotypes (frequency above 0.001) were also detected in blood, suggesting blood repertoires may reflect thyroid immune responses. Ophthalmopathy was separated from stable hyperthyroidism by a 13 V-J signature model, with 87.88% sensitivity and just over 81% specificity obtained in cross-validation and 80%/75% obtained in testing. In validation, the model predicted progression to ophthalmopathy a median of roughly six months before onset, with over 55% sensitivity and more than 72% specificity. A discovery cohort of about 95 patients, about 44 with Graves' ophthalmopathy and approximately 57 with stable Graves' hyperthyroidism, was used to find distinguishing TCR V-J signatures. Prospective prediction of ophthalmopathy was tested in an independent validation cohort consisting of about 20 hyperthyroidism patients and around 16 patients who later progressed to ophthalmopathy. For training and testing, the 100 or so patients in the discovery cohort were randomly divided in a 7:3 ratio. In addition, the study compared T-cell repertoires in thyroid tissue and in blood from six Graves' hyperthyroidism patients. Once sampling was done, hyperthyroidism patients were given methimazole at a starting dose of 30 mg daily, whereas ophthalmopathy patients were given high-dose intravenous methylprednisolone. Libraries were constructed in a second round of multiplex PCR, after which size selection and purification were performed. Sequencing of the libraries was done on an Illumina HiSeq2000 using paired-end 100 bp reads. SOAPnuke was used to process the raw data, removing reads that contained adapters or uncalled bases, had a mean Phred below 15, or lacked an exact match to the constant primer or identifier. High-quality paired reads were merged with COPE v1.2.5, and unique nucleotide sequences were defined as clonotypes. MiTCR v1.1 was used to align the clonotypes against IMGT TRBV, TRBD and TRBJ reference segments. The analysis included only V-J combinations with a frequency above 0.0001, which together covered around 99% of the repertoires. The TCS score was defined as F50 (clonal expansion) divided by E x V (chaos), with BLOSUM62-based TCRdist calculated between CDR3 peptides within each V-J. Welch's t-statistics and random forest reduced around 520 V-J features to about 13, which were used in a naive Bayes classifier (R e1071). Sample size was not statistically predetermined, and blinding of investigators to group allocation was not performed. TCR Vbeta CDR3 sequencing of 135 peripheral blood samples (fewer than 45 ophthalmopathy, 75 to 85 hyperthyroidism and some 17 progressor patients) is reported in the paper.

This clonotype was sampled from a woman under 30 with Graves disease. Donor details come from another sample of the same person, matched by shared clones. The sample in question was peripheral blood mononuclear cells (PBMCs), obtained at new diagnosis, from a patient treated with antithyroid drugs. This chain is built from TRBV18 and TRBJ2-7; TRBD1 is perhaps the D gene, given 6 matching bases. The CDR3 reads CASSPIMGATSYEQYF. The nucleotides are TGTGCCAGCTCACCAATAATGGGGGCCACCTCCTACGAGCAGTACTTC.